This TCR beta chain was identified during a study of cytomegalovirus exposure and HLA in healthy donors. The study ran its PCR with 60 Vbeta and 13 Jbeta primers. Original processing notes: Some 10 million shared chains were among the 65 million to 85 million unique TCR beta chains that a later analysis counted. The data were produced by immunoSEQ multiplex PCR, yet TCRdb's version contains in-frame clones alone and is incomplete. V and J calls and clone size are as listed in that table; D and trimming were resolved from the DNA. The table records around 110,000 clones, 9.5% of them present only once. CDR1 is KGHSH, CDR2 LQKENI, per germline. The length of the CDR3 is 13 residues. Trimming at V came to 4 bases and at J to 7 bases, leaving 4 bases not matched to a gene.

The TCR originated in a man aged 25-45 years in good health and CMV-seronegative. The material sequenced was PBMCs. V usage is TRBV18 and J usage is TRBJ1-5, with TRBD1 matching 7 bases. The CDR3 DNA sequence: TGTGCCAGCTCACGCGACAGGGACCAGCCCCAGCATTTT. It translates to CASSRDRDQPQHF. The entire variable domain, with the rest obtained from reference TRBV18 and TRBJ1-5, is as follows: NAGVMQNPRHLVRRRGQEARLRCSPMKGHSHVYWYRQLPEEGLKFMVYLQKENIIDESGMPKERFSAEFPKEGPSILRIQQVVRGDSAAYFCASSRDRDQPQHFGDGTRLSIL.